Below are 21 T cell receptor beta chains sequenced from a single sample in a study of blood T cell repertoires in COVID-19. Using immunoSEQ multiplex PCR, the repertoire was profiled, and TCRdb retains in-frame clones only, with some absent. The sample contains 31,000 or so clones, about 88% of which appear only once. Specimen: peripheral blood. Every receptor here comes from a man at least 80 years old with acute or convalescent COVID-19.

The J gene is TRBJ1-1, the V gene TRBV7-8; D gene uncertain. CDR1 is SGHVS and CDR2 is FQNEAQ in the germline V gene. This CDR3 is built from 15 residues. V lost 5 bases and J lost 1, with 14 bases in between. CDR3 sequence: CASSPRSVRNTEAFF. The CDR3 nucleotides are TGTGCCAGCAGCCCCCGTTCGGTCCGGAACACTGAAGCTTTCTTT.

The chain has TRBV7-2 and TRBJ2-7, with D perhaps TRBD1 (5 bases). This CDR3 comprises 14 residues. Germline values: CDR1 SGHTA, CDR2 FQGNSA. V was trimmed by 5 bases and J by 6 bases, leaving 17 bases between them. The CDR3 loop reads CASSLFQGISEQYF. The CDR3 coding sequence is TGTGCCAGCAGCCTCTTCCAGGGCATTAGCGAGCAGTACTTC.

V usage is TRBV19 and J usage is TRBJ1-3, with D uncertain. V lost 5 bases, J lost 4 bases, and 12 bases lay in between. This CDR3 has 14 residues. Germline assignment: CDR1 LNHDA and CDR2 SQIVND (reference sequence). The CDR3 sequence is CASSPANRGNTIYF. CDR3 sequence (DNA): TGTGCCAGTAGTCCCGCCAATCGGGGAAACACCATATATTTT.

This clone was recorded only once. The CDR3 region has the DNA TGTGCCAGCAGCTTCCGCTTGCGGGGGCGCAACTATGGCTACACCTTC. It encodes CASSFRLRGRNYGYTF. The chain recombines TRBV11-2 with TRBJ1-2; perhaps TRBD1 as D (6 bases). The CDR3 consists of 16 residues. Germline V gene lookup returns CDR1 SGHAT and CDR2 FQNNGV. The ends were cut back, 3 bases at V and 2 bases at J, with 16 bases in the middle.

In this sample, this clone turned up once. For the CDR3, the DNA is TGTGCCAGCAGCACCTCGGATGCGGGGGCTAACTATGGCTACACCTTC. It translates to CASSTSDAGANYGYTF. The chain has TRBV7-2 and TRBJ1-2, with a possible D match to TRBD1 (5 bases). Germline V gene lookup returns CDR1 SGHTA and CDR2 FQGNSA. V was trimmed by 5 bases and J by 0 bases, leaving 16 bases between them. This CDR3 spans 16 amino acids.

This chain uses TRBV11-2 with TRBJ1-2; 7 bases map to TRBD1. The CDR3 runs to 18 residues. Germline CDR1 reads SGHAT; CDR2 reads FQNNGV. V lost 5 bases to trimming and J lost 2 bases; unmatched junction nucleotides: 17. The CDR3 reads CASSPSANPQGENYGYTF. In DNA, the CDR3 is TGTGCCAGCAGCCCTAGCGCCAACCCCCAGGGGGAAAACTATGGCTACACCTTC.

The chain joins TRBV2 to TRBJ2-7; TRBD1 aligns across 7 bases. Looked up from germline, CDR1 is SNHLY and CDR2 is FYNNEI. J lost 5 bases, V lost 11 bases, and 9 bases had no gene match. CDR3 size: 12 residues. The CDR3 nucleotides are TGTGCCCAGACAGGGTCCAAGGACGAGCAGTACTTC. Protein sequence: CAQTGSKDEQYF.

The chain recombines TRBV5-1 with TRBJ1-1, with TRBD1 matching over 11 bases. The germline V gene encodes CDR1 SGHRS and CDR2 YFSETQ. The CDR3 spans 15 residues. Losses at the gene ends were 4 bases for V and 4 bases for J; bases not matched to a gene: 6. The CDR3 DNA is TGCGCCAGCAGCCCTATGGGACAGGGGGGCACTGAAGCTTTCTTT. It translates to CASSPMGQGGTEAFF.

This sequence joins TRBV2 and TRBJ2-5; 13 bases line up with TRBD2. This CDR3 is 14 amino acids long. J gave up 5 bases and V 5 bases, and 2 bases lay outside the gene matches. Germline V gives CDR1 SNHLY, CDR2 FYNNEI. This CDR3 reads CASSLTSGGETQYF. CDR3 nucleotide sequence: TGTGCCAGCAGTCTGACTAGCGGGGGGGAGACCCAGTACTTC.

The chain combines TRBV12-3 or TRBV12-4 with TRBJ1-2; D gene ambiguous. The CDR3 has 13 amino acids. V was clipped by 0 bases and J by 8 bases, with 10 bases between them. The DNA of the CDR3 is TGTGCCAGCAGTTTAGCGATGGGAGTAGGCTACACCTTC. Translated: CASSLAMGVGYTF.

The V and J genes are TRBV5-1 and TRBJ1-1, with D possibly matching TRBD1 (5 bases). V was shortened by 5 bases and J by 6 bases, with 20 bases between the two germline ends. Per the germline V gene, CDR1 is SGHRS and CDR2 is YFSETQ. This CDR3 has 15 amino acids. The CDR3 DNA reads TGCGCCAGCAGTTACAGGCTTTCTAGTTCATCTGAAGCTTTCTTT. Its translation is CASSYRLSSSSEAFF. Full variable domain (missing parts from reference TRBV5-1 and TRBJ1-1): KAGVTQTPRYLIKTRGQQVTLSCSPISGHRSVSWYQQTPGQGLQFLFEYFSETQRNKGNFPGRFSGRQFSNSRSEMNVSTLELGDSALYLCASSYRLSSSSEAFFGQGTRLTVV.

The V and J genes are TRBV30 and TRBJ2-7; 14 nucleotides align to TRBD2. Per germline, CDR1 GTSNPN and CDR2 SVGIG (reference sequence). The CDR3 loop spans 17 amino acids. Losses at the gene ends were 1 base for V and 2 bases for J; bases not matched to a gene: 7. The CDR3 sequence is CAWSGGTSGRGTYEQYF. In DNA, the CDR3 is TGTGCCTGGAGTGGAGGGACTAGCGGGAGAGGGACCTACGAGCAGTACTTC.

The genes are TRBV19 and TRBJ1-2; 7 bases agree with TRBD1. Germline CDR1 and CDR2: LNHDA and SQIVND (reference sequence). The CDR3 has 13 residues. Trimming at V came to 6 bases and at J to 4 bases, leaving 5 bases not matched to a gene. CDR3 in amino acids: CASSPGQIYGYTF. The CDR3 region has the DNA TGTGCCAGTAGCCCGGGACAGATCTATGGCTACACCTTC. Full variable domain (remainder filled in from reference TRBV19 and TRBJ1-2): DGGITQSPKYLFRKEGQNVTLSCEQNLNHDAMYWYRQDPGQGLRLIYYSQIVNDFQKGDIAEGYSVSREKKESFPLTVTSAQKNPTAFYLCASSPGQIYGYTFGSGTRLTVV.

V gene TRBV6-5 combines with J gene TRBJ1-4, with no clear D. V lost 6 bases and J lost 7, with 15 bases in between. Germline V gives CDR1 MNHEY, CDR2 SVGAGI. The CDR3 is 14 residues long. CDR3 loop: CASSLAILPEKLFF. The DNA of the CDR3 is TGTGCCAGCAGCCTAGCAATTCTCCCTGAAAAACTGTTTTTT.

The chain carries TRBV3-1 (or the pseudogene TRBV3-2) and TRBJ2-7; 7 positions agree with TRBD2. After removal of 4 bases from V and 2 bases from J, the junction contained 2 bases not matched to a gene. CDR1 and CDR2 (germline): LGHDT, YNNKEL (reference sequence). The CDR3 covers 13 residues. CDR3 DNA sequence: TGTGCCAGCAGCCTCGCGGGAGCCTACGAGCAGTACTTC. Amino acid sequence: CASSLAGAYEQYF.

The chain is built from TRBV9 and TRBJ1-1; TRBD1 agrees at 7 bases. The CDR3 consists of 13 residues. Germline V gene lookup returns CDR1 SGDLS and CDR2 YYNGEE. Trimming cost V 3 bases and J 1 base; bases outside gene matches: 0. Here the CDR3 reads CASSGQGNTEAFF. CDR3 nucleotides: TGTGCCAGCAGCGGACAGGGGAACACTGAAGCTTTCTTT. The complete variable domain, with remaining parts taken from reference TRBV9 and TRBJ1-1, reads DSGVTQTPKHLITATGQRVTLRCSPRSGDLSVYWYQQSLDQGLQFLIQYYNGEERAKGNILERFSAQQFPDLHSELNLSSLELGDSALYFCASSGQGNTEAFFGQGTRLTVV.

The V gene is TRBV7-2, the J gene TRBJ2-7; TRBD1 might be the D (7 bases). This CDR3 spans 15 amino acids. The germline CDR1 and CDR2 sequences are SGHTA and FQGNSA. Trimming cost V 1 base and J 1 base, with 11 bases left between them. The CDR3 spells CASSLVSGGSYEQYF. The CDR3 coding sequence is TGTGCCAGCAGCTTAGTTTCAGGGGGGTCCTACGAGCAGTACTTC.

This rearrangement joins TRBV6-5 to TRBJ2-2; maybe TRBD1 (5 bases). Trimming cost V 6 bases and J 4 bases, with 9 bases left between them. Per the germline V gene, CDR1 is MNHEY and CDR2 is SVGAGI. The CDR3 is 13 amino acids. The CDR3 DNA is TGTGCCAGCAGGCGACAGAGCACCGGGGAGCTGTTTTTT. The encoded protein is CASRRQSTGELFF.

The chain couples TRBV11-3 to TRBJ2-5; 15 bases map to TRBD2. This CDR3 has 18 amino acids. Germline V gives CDR1 SGHNT, CDR2 YENEEA. Unmatched junction bases numbered 6, after V lost 1 base and J lost 3 bases. CDR3 sequence: CASSLGTSGRVGEETQYF. The CDR3 nucleotides are TGTGCCAGCAGCTTAGGGACTAGCGGGAGGGTGGGAGAAGAGACCCAGTACTTC.

The CDR3 protein is CASSERTGFYTQYF. In DNA, the CDR3 is TGTGCCAGCAGTGAAAGGACAGGGTTTTATACGCAGTATTTT. The rearrangement joins TRBV2 to TRBJ2-3; 8 positions agree with TRBD1. The CDR3 is made up of 14 amino acids. Germline CDR1 SNHLY, CDR2 FYNNEI. After removal of 2 bases from V and 7 bases from J, the junction contained 5 bases not matched to a gene.

The chain recombines TRBV15 with TRBJ2-5; tentative D call: TRBD1 (5 bases). The CDR3 covers 14 residues. Trimming removed 5 bases at V and 5 bases at J, with 15 bases between. Germline V gene sequence: CDR1 LNHNV, CDR2 YYDKDF (reference sequence). The CDR3 nucleotides read TGTGCCACCAGCTCCCAGAGGTGGGGCGAGACCCAGTACTTC. As protein: CATSSQRWGETQYF.